The following is a T cell receptor (beta chain) sequence with its context. Treatment specified: some 20 received Ad26.COV2.S at low or high dose, single or two shots; a few received placebo; per-sample allocation not given. Following the first vaccine or placebo injection, samples were taken on day 63. The data stem from a study of Ad26.COV2.S vaccination and SARS-CoV-2 variants. Using immunoSEQ multiplex PCR, the repertoire was profiled, and TCRdb retains in-frame clones only, with some absent. The data show about 680,000 clones, about 89% seen once. Trimming left V 0 bases short and J 2 bases short, with 12 bases between. CDR1 and CDR2 from the germline V gene are SGHRS and YFSETQ. The CDR3 length is 15 residues.

This rearrangement joins TRBV5-1 to TRBJ2-7; maybe TRBD2 (5 bases). The receptor comes from a person aged 18-60 years who received the Ad26.COV2.S COVID-19 vaccine or a placebo. The input for sequencing was peripheral blood, taken in a trial of Ad26.COV2.S vaccine versus placebo. CDR3 in amino acids: CASSLGGLTTYEQYF. CDR3 DNA sequence: TGCGCCAGCAGCTTGGGAGGGCTGACGACCTACGAGCAGTACTTC.